This is a list of T cell receptor beta chains from one sample in a study. TCRdb used MiXCR to reprocess the RT-PCR reads, holding one entry per CDR3 protein. The sample contains around 700,000 distinct CDR3 sequences, around 14% of which appear only once. Sample: memory CD4+ T cells from blood. The origin of the receptors is a female donor in good health, serving as a healthy control. Each CDR3 is given with its conserved first and last residue. The D gene is left open where the match is weak. Clone sizes are given selectively: once, few, many, or a class where the clone is expanded.

v_gene	j_gene	abundance	d_gene	CDR3aa	CDR3nt
TRBV10-3	TRBJ1-1	few	TRBD1	CAIRTSTGGPEAFF	TGTGCCATCAGAACATCGACAGGGGGCCCTGAAGCTTTCTTT
TRBV10-3	TRBJ1-2	.	.	CAISDRENYGYTF	TGTGCCATCAGTGACAGAGAGAACTATGGCTACACCTTC
TRBV2	TRBJ2-7	.	.	CASYDRNTYEQYF	TGTGCCAGCTACGACAGAAATACCTACGAGCAGTACTTC
TRBV7-2	TRBJ2-7	many	.	CASSLDVASDRKQYF	TGTGCCAGCAGCTTAGACGTGGCTTCCGATAGAAAGCAGTACTTC
TRBV7-2	TRBJ1-5	many	.	CASSWTQGNQPQHF	TGTGCCAGCAGTTGGACACAGGGCAATCAGCCCCAGCATTTT
TRBV6-2/TRBV6-3	TRBJ2-5	few	TRBD2	CASSALAGVTQYF	TGTGCCAGCAGCGCGCTAGCGGGAGTGACCCAGTACTTC
TRBV6-1	TRBJ2-1	many	.	CASRLGYNEQFF	TGTGCCAGCCGCTTGGGATACAATGAGCAGTTCTTC
TRBV20-1	TRBJ2-5	few	TRBD2	CSAKPVASKPGLAGETQYF	TGCAGTGCTAAACCCGTCGCATCAAAACCGGGACTAGCGGGAGAGACCCAGTACTTC
TRBV29-1	TRBJ2-7	.	.	CSVIYSAPGLGQYF	TGCAGCGTGATATACTCAGCCCCAGGGTTGGGGCAGTACTTC
TRBV9	TRBJ1-6	.	.	CASSLLSYNSPLHF	TGTGCCAGCAGCTTGCTCTCCTATAATTCACCCCTCCACTTT
TRBV5-1	TRBJ2-1	few	.	CASSLTSRTFEEQFF	TGCGCCAGCAGCTTGACTAGCAGGACGTTTGAGGAGCAGTTCTTC
TRBV5-1	TRBJ2-7	many	.	CASNSQGSADYEQYF	TGCGCCAGCAACTCTCAGGGGAGTGCCGACTACGAGCAGTACTTC
TRBV20-1	TRBJ1-5	few	TRBD1	CSARAQTGGSNQPQHF	TGCAGTGCTAGGGCCCAGACAGGGGGGAGCAATCAGCCCCAGCATTTT
TRBV20-1	TRBJ2-3	once	.	CSATDTRGQTQYF	TGCAGTGCCACCGACACACGGGGCCAAACGCAGTATTTT
TRBV10-3	TRBJ1-1	.	.	CAISERFGTEAFF	TGTGCCATCAGTGAAAGGTTTGGGACTGAAGCTTTCTTT
TRBV29-1	TRBJ2-5	many	.	CSVPSLTAETQYF	TGCAGCGTTCCATCGTTAACTGCAGAGACCCAGTACTTC
TRBV9	TRBJ2-6	once	TRBD2	CASSANPPGLAEGFGANVLTF	TGTGCCAGCAGCGCCAATCCTCCGGGACTAGCGGAGGGCTTTGGGGCCAACGTCCTGACTTTC
TRBV28	TRBJ2-4	.	TRBD2	CASKIMGGAGGNIQYF	TGTGCCAGCAAAATTATGGGGGGAGCGGGAGGGAACATTCAGTACTTC
TRBV11-2	TRBJ2-7	many	.	CASSFTDAGYEQYF	TGTGCCAGCAGCTTCACGGATGCGGGGTACGAGCAGTACTTC
TRBV5-1	TRBJ1-2	.	.	CASSLGWEQGYTF	TGCGCCAGCAGCTTGGGTTGGGAACAAGGCTACACCTTC
TRBV10-3	TRBJ1-2	.	TRBD1	CAISAPGTDYGYTF	TGTGCCATCAGTGCCCCCGGGACAGACTATGGCTACACCTTC
TRBV12-3/TRBV12-4	TRBJ2-1	few	.	CASTYHPAGFF	TGTGCCAGCACCTATCACCCGGCGGGGTTCTTC
TRBV7-3	TRBJ1-1	once	.	CASSAETGRAFF	TGTGCCAGCAGCGCTGAGACGGGGAGAGCTTTCTTT
TRBV7-9	TRBJ1-5	few	.	CASGVDLDNQPQHF	TGTGCCAGCGGGGTAGACCTGGACAATCAGCCCCAGCATTTT
TRBV10-3	TRBJ2-7	many	.	CAISDMGRTSYEQYF	TGTGCCATCAGTGACATGGGACGGACCTCCTACGAGCAGTACTTC
TRBV12-3/TRBV12-4	TRBJ2-2	.	.	CASRLGGPGGELFF	TGTGCCAGCAGACTGGGGGGGCCGGGAGGGGAGCTGTTTTTT
TRBV4-1	TRBJ2-1	few	TRBD1	CASSQGDRDNEQFF	TGCGCCAGCAGCCAAGGTGACAGGGATAATGAGCAGTTCTTC
TRBV4-2	TRBJ1-1	many	.	CASSQDGGRNEAFF	TGTGCCAGCAGCCAAGATGGGGGCCGCAACGAAGCTTTCTTT
TRBV20-1	TRBJ2-1	once	.	CSARERQYNEQFF	TGCAGTGCTAGAGAACGACAGTACAATGAGCAGTTCTTC
TRBV6-2/TRBV6-3	TRBJ2-7	many	.	CAGRSGAGTYEQYF	TGTGCCGGAAGGAGCGGCGCCGGGACCTACGAGCAGTACTTC
TRBV18	TRBJ1-2	.	TRBD1	CASSGDRLARGYTF	TGTGCCAGCTCAGGGGACAGGCTGGCGCGCGGCTACACCTTC
TRBV9	TRBJ1-5	.	.	CASSGGAAKDQPQHF	TGTGCCAGCAGCGGTGGGGCGGCTAAAGATCAGCCCCAGCATTTT
TRBV3-1	TRBJ1-1	.	.	CASSQNAGEGAFF	TGTGCCAGCAGCCAAAATGCAGGGGAAGGAGCTTTCTTT
TRBV3-1	TRBJ1-5	.	.	CASTMGGHNQPQHF	TGTGCCAGCACCATGGGAGGGCACAATCAGCCCCAGCATTTT
TRBV7-9	TRBJ2-1	few	TRBD1	CASSSRTGTLTPYNEQFF	TGTGCCAGCAGCTCCCGGACAGGGACTCTGACCCCCTACAATGAGCAGTTCTTC
TRBV5-1	TRBJ1-2	few	.	CASSLGTVDYGYTF	TGCGCCAGCAGCTTGGGGACGGTGGACTATGGCTACACCTTC
TRBV5-1	TRBJ2-5	.	.	CASSPGASQETQYF	TGCGCCAGCAGCCCTGGCGCATCCCAAGAGACCCAGTACTTC
TRBV3-1	TRBJ2-7	.	TRBD2	CASSHNIGLAGFTGGDEQYF	TGTGCCAGCAGCCATAACATAGGACTAGCGGGATTTACAGGAGGTGACGAGCAGTACTTC
TRBV20-1	TRBJ1-1	many	.	CSARYAGLPGNPEAFF	TGCAGTGCTAGATACGCCGGGCTCCCAGGGAATCCTGAAGCTTTCTTT
TRBV11-2	TRBJ2-5	.	.	CASSWPTREETQYF	TGTGCCAGCAGCTGGCCGACAAGGGAAGAGACCCAGTACTTC
TRBV27	TRBJ1-1	.	TRBD1	CASRQGSLGAFF	TGTGCCAGCCGACAGGGAAGCCTTGGGGCTTTCTTT
TRBV20-1	TRBJ2-7	few	.	CSARGPSDYEQYF	TGCAGTGCTAGAGGCCCTAGCGACTACGAGCAGTACTTC
TRBV7-2	TRBJ2-2	.	TRBD2	CASSLWLPGGAGGELFF	TGTGCCAGCAGCTTATGGCTTCCGGGGGGGGCAGGCGGGGAGCTGTTTTTT
TRBV5-1	TRBJ2-3	many	TRBD2	CASRKQAGSSTDTQYF	TGCGCCAGCAGGAAACAAGCGGGGTCTAGCACAGATACGCAGTATTTT
TRBV7-3	TRBJ2-5	.	TRBD1	CASSLRGDRVRETQYF	TGTGCCAGCAGCTTACGAGGGGACAGGGTTAGAGAGACCCAGTACTTC
TRBV9	TRBJ2-2	many	.	CASSGGTRTGELFF	TGTGCCAGCAGCGGCGGGACCCGAACCGGGGAGCTGTTTTTT
TRBV10-3	TRBJ2-5	many	.	CAISDSRRSQETQYF	TGTGCCATCAGTGATTCCCGTCGGTCGCAAGAGACCCAGTACTTC